This TCR beta chain came from a study of Graves' ophthalmopathy and Graves' hyperthyroidism (dated by TCRdb to 2017 to 2018). Some background on the complete study: Peripheral blood was collected at initial diagnosis, before any treatment. TCR beta repertoire signatures were used to distinguish Graves' ophthalmopathy from Graves' hyperthyroidism and to predict progression to ophthalmopathy. In total, 135 blood samples were TCR-sequenced: 43 ophthalmopathy, some 75 hyperthyroidism and about 17 hyperthyroidism-to-ophthalmopathy patients. A discovery set of about a hundred patients (approximately 45 ophthalmopathy, 55 to 60 stable hyperthyroidism) was enrolled to explore V-J signatures distinguishing ophthalmopathy from hyperthyroidism. For independent validation, a separate cohort was made up of around 19 hyperthyroidism patients plus 17 patients who later progressed from hyperthyroidism to ophthalmopathy. In more than five hyperthyroidism patients, T-cell repertoires of thyroid tissue and blood were compared. Following sample collection, hyperthyroidism patients were given methimazole at a starting dose of 30 mg daily, and ophthalmopathy patients were given high-dose intravenous methylprednisolone. Study-wide conclusions, independent of this receptor: Most expanded thyroid clonotypes with a frequency above 0.001 also appeared in blood, which suggests that blood repertoires may reflect the immune response in the thyroid. Sample size was not statistically predetermined, and group allocation was not concealed from the investigators. In validation, the model predicted ophthalmopathy progression with more than 70% sensitivity and approximately 72% specificity; fewer than 15 predicted patients were CT-confirmed with GO in a median of approximately six months. Ophthalmopathy was separated from stable hyperthyroidism by the 13-signature model with more than 85% sensitivity and 81% to 84% specificity in cross-validation and with 80%/75% in the test set.

This clonotype was counted a few times. This clone's antigen is unknown. No base-level quality is on record; no much larger clone is a single base apart. The ophthalmopathy patients had moderately to severely active disease, with a Clinical Activity Score of 3 or higher, a NOSPECS grade of 4 or higher, and a disease duration of less than 3 months. Patients with other autoimmune diseases, uncontrolled infections, pregnancy or lactation were excluded from the study. Diagnosis was based on clinical symptoms, serum thyroxine, TRAb, thyroid ultrasound and orbital computed tomography. Using Ficoll-Paque density gradient centrifugation, PBMCs were isolated from over 8.5 ml of fresh peripheral blood. Trizol reagent was used to extract the total RNA, and its quality was then checked on an Agilent 2100 Bioanalyzer. TCR beta CDR3 regions were amplified from RNA transcripts for repertoire sequencing. HTBI primers and the Qiagen OneStep RT-PCR kit were used in a first-round RT-PCR, which was followed by a second-round multiplex PCR, size selection and purification. Libraries were sequenced paired-end with 100 bp reads on an Illumina HiSeq2000. The paper's processing steps were these. SOAPnuke was used to process the reads, removing any read that contained adapters or uncalled bases, had a mean Phred below 15, or lacked an exact match to the constant primer or identifier. COPE v1.2.5 was used to merge the high-quality paired reads. Each unique nucleotide sequence was defined as a clonotype, and clonotypes were aligned to IMGT TRB V, D and J references with MiTCR v1.1. The analysis was limited to V-J combinations with a frequency above 0.0001, which together covered 99.2% of repertoires. For each V-J combination, a TCR clonal expansion and chaos score was defined as the ratio of F50 clonal expansion to chaos observed in the TCRdist matrix. Welch's t-statistics and random forest were used to reduce the features to approximately 13 V-J combinations, which were then used as input to a naive Bayes classifier. The Morisita-Horn index was used to measure how similar the thyroid and blood repertoires were. TCRdb trimmed public reads at Q25 via fastp, called clones via MiXCR and kept in-frame beta chains. Entries that share a CDR3 protein sequence are merged under the most common genes and DNA. The V and J calls follow TCRdb's processing rather than the paper's. The sample table records hundreds of thousands of distinct CDR3 sequences; less than 55% of these occur just once. Approximately 44% of the sample belongs to the ten largest clones.

Between the V and J ends, shortened by 1 base and 4 bases respectively, the junction contains 11 bases. CDR1 SGHVS and CDR2 FQNEAQ are derived from the germline V gene. The CDR3 covers 16 residues, taking in both the cysteine and the phenylalanine. Left in the record is the CDR3 DNA by itself, 48 bases read in frame from the first base. Specimen: peripheral blood. This TCR was recovered from an adult man with Graves' ophthalmopathy. The chain is assembled from TRBV7-8 and TRBJ1-6, with no reliable assignment of the D segment. CDR3 reads: CASSLGTRTYNSPLHF. Here is the DNA: TGTGCCAGCAGCTTAGGAACGCGGACTTATAATTCACCCCTCCACTTT.